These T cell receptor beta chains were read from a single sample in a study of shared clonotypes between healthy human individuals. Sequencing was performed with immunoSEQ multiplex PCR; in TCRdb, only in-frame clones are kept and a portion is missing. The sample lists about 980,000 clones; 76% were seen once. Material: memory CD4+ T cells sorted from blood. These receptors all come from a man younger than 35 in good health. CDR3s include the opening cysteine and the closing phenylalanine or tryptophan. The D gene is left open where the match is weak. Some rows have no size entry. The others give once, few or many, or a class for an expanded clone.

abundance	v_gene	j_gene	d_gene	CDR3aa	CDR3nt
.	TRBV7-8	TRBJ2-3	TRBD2	CASSLGTSGGGSTDTQYF	TGTGCCAGCAGCTTAGGGACTAGCGGCGGGGGTAGCACAGATACGCAGTATTTT
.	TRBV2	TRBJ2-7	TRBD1	CASTSGTGNYEQYF	TGTGCCAGCACCTCCGGGACAGGGAACTACGAGCAGTACTTC
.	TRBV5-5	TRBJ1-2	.	CASSLASGAAYGYTF	TGTGCCAGCAGCTTGGCCTCCGGGGCGGCCTATGGCTACACCTTC
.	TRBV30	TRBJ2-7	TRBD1	CAWGGQGFYEQYF	TGTGCCTGGGGGGGACAGGGGTTTTACGAGCAGTACTTC
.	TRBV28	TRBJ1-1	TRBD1	CASKGGSVTEAFF	TGTGCCAGCAAAGGGGGCTCGGTAACTGAAGCTTTCTTT
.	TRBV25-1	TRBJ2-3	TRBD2	CASSPTSGGADTQYF	TGTGCCAGCAGTCCCACTAGCGGGGGGGCAGATACGCAGTATTTT
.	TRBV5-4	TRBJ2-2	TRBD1	CASRPDRGTGELFF	TGTGCCAGCAGACCTGACAGGGGCACCGGGGAGCTGTTTTTT
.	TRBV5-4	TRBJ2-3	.	CASSLESVVTDTQYF	TGTGCCAGCAGCTTGGAAAGTGTCGTCACAGATACGCAGTATTTT
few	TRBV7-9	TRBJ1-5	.	CASSLDGGRGLNQPQHF	TGTGCCAGCAGCTTAGATGGGGGCAGGGGTCTCAATCAGCCCCAGCATTTT
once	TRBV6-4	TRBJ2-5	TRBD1	CASSAVTGARLETQYF	TGTGCCAGCAGTGCCGTGACAGGGGCTAGACTAGAGACCCAGTACTTC
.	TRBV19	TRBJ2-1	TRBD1	CASSPLGDRGYNEQFF	TGTGCCAGTAGTCCCCTTGGGGACAGGGGCTACAATGAGCAGTTCTTC
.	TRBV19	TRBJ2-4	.	CASSLRGGQSSIQYF	TGTGCCAGTAGTCTCAGAGGAGGGCAAAGTAGCATTCAGTACTTC
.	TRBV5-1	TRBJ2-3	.	CASSLTDTQYF	TGTGCCAGCAGCCTAACAGATACGCAGTATTTT
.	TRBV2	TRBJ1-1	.	CASSAGGMNTEAFF	TGTGCCAGCAGTGCCGGGGGAATGAACACTGAAGCTTTCTTT
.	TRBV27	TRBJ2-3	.	CASVPLYPSTDTQYF	TGTGCCAGCGTACCCCTTTATCCTAGCACAGATACGCAGTATTTT
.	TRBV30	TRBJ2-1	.	CAWSYGSSSYNEQFF	TGTGCCTGGAGTTACGGCTCGAGCTCCTACAATGAGCAGTTCTTC
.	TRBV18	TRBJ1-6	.	CASSPRQEASPLHF	TGTGCCAGCTCACCACGACAGGAGGCTTCACCCCTCCACTTT
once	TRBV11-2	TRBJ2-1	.	CASSLDRGVYNEQFF	TGTGCCAGCAGCCTAGACCGGGGCGTCTACAATGAGCAGTTCTTC